This T cell receptor (beta chain) was profiled in a study of identical twins. Study-wide findings and caveats: Beta out-of-frame sequences showed weaker excess sharing between twins. Among out-of-frame alpha sequences shared by twins, low generation probability occurred in excess. Insertion counts were lower in abundant cord blood beta clonotypes, a trend that memory repertoires did not show.

TCRdb called the 5' RACE reads again in MiXCR, with one record for every CDR3 protein. The table records approximately 490,000 distinct CDR3 sequences, 20% to 25% of them present only once. The length of the CDR3 is 14 residues. Germline trimming cut 3 bases from V and 1 base from J; bases unmatched to any gene: 2. Germline CDR1 and CDR2: ENHRY and SYGVKD. This clonotype was counted a few times. Its antigen is not known. This sample also appeared in a second study, on yellow fever vaccine responses in identical twins.

This TCR came from a woman aged 18-35 years in good health. J is TRBJ1-1 and V is TRBV10-3; 7 bases are a match to TRBD1. The source material was CD4+ T cells sorted from blood. CDR3 region: CAISDEGANTEAFF. DNA for the CDR3: TGTGCCATCAGTGACGAGGGGGCGAACACTGAAGCTTTCTTT.